The clone carrying this TCR beta chain was counted once. The antigen remains undetermined. The germline V gene encodes CDR1 DFQATT and CDR2 SNEGSKA (reference sequence). Trimming removed 4 bases from V and 1 base from J, with 13 bases in between. The CDR3 has 14 residues. TCRdb passed the reads through MiXCR, listing each CDR3 protein once. The sample records some 560,000 distinct CDR3 sequences, 40% being singletons. The data derive from a study of T cell repertoires in cytomegalovirus infection. The origin of this receptor is a human donor in good health (CMV status not recorded). Some clones in this sample may be carry-over from other donors' samples. The source was cultured PBMCs, collected from culture after CMV antigen stimulation. V usage is TRBV20-1 and J usage is TRBJ2-5, with D perhaps assigned TRBD1 or TRBD2 (6 bases each). Here the CDR3 reads CSAIKQGGQETQYF. CDR3 coding DNA: TGCAGTGCTATTAAACAGGGAGGCCAAGAGACCCAGTACTTC.